This passage covers 2 T cell receptor beta chains from one sample sequenced in a study of blood T cell repertoires in COVID-19. The data were produced by immunoSEQ multiplex PCR, yet TCRdb's version contains in-frame clones alone and is incomplete. The table records around 110,000 clones, 76% of them present only once. The sample comprised peripheral blood. All receptors come from a man older than 75 with COVID-19, enrolled during active disease.

The chain is built from TRBV24-1 and TRBJ2-3; 9 bases fit TRBD1. This CDR3 is built from 17 residues. V dropped 2 bases and J dropped 4; count of bases not matched to a gene: 9. CDR1 KGHDR and CDR2 SFDVKD come from the germline V gene. CDR3 sequence reads: CATSDSGTGKGADTQYF. DNA of the CDR3: TGTGCCACCAGTGATTCCGGGACAGGGAAAGGAGCAGATACGCAGTATTTT.

This chain links TRBV5-1 with TRBJ2-2; D possibly corresponds to TRBD1 (6 bases). CDR3 size: 14 residues. Trimming pared 0 bases from V and 6 bases from J, leaving 9 bases between. The germline CDR1 and CDR2 sequences are SGHRS and YFSETQ. The CDR3 reads CASSLDRVAGELFF. The CDR3 nucleotides read TGCGCCAGCAGCTTGGACAGGGTTGCCGGGGAGCTGTTTTTT. Combining the CDR3 with reference TRBV5-1 and TRBJ2-2 gives the whole variable domain KAGVTQTPRYLIKTRGQQVTLSCSPISGHRSVSWYQQTPGQGLQFLFEYFSETQRNKGNFPGRFSGRQFSNSRSEMNVSTLELGDSALYLCASSLDRVAGELFFGEGSRLTVL.